What follows describes a single T cell receptor (beta chain). This specimen comes from a study of blood T cell repertoires in COVID-19. Study as a whole: From the United States, Italy and Spain came samples of acute and convalescent COVID-19. In each case, the material was cDNA or gDNA derived from T cells, B-cell-depleted T cells, or PBMCs.

Germline V gene data show CDR1 as SGHNT and CDR2 as YYREEE (reference sequence). This CDR3 region has 15 residues. V lost 2 bases to trimming and J lost 0 bases; unmatched junction nucleotides: 5. Assay used: immunoSEQ multiplex PCR; TCRdb lists only in-frame clones, some missing. This table has some 230,000 clones, 80% to 85% appearing once. This rearrangement joins TRBV5-4 to TRBJ2-7; 7 bases fit TRBD1. The sample consisted of peripheral blood. The TCR sequence derives from a woman between 55 and 75 years old with acute or convalescent COVID-19. The DNA of the CDR3 is TGTGCCAGCAGCTTACCGGGACAGAGCTCCTACGAGCAGTACTTC. Translation gives CASSLPGQSSYEQYF.